Here is one T cell receptor beta chain with its context. Its antigen is as yet unknown. This entry belongs to a study of T-cell reconstitution after alpha-beta-depleted transplantation in children. The germline CDR1 and CDR2 sequences are GTSNPN and SVGIG (reference sequence). The CDR3 is 15 amino acids. Losses at the gene ends were 2 bases for V and 6 bases for J; bases not matched to a gene: 10. Study conclusions and caveats: There were reportedly several hundred expanded graft clones from which alpha-beta T cells came about two months after transplant. A year post-transplant, T-cell counts and diversity derived mostly from newly produced T cells. Some patients showed high day-60 TCRbeta diversity, which derived from surviving recipient T cells and thymic progenitors.

Using unique molecular identifiers, the investigators prepared the TCRbeta library. TCRdb re-called the PCR reads through MiXCR, storing one row per CDR3 protein. The sample contains a few hundred thousand distinct CDR3 sequences, 10% to 15% of which appear only once. This clonotype was obtained from a male patient younger than 18 who had a stem cell transplant for acute myeloid leukemia, so the T cells may come from the graft donor. V usage is TRBV30 and J usage is TRBJ2-7, with TRBD2 matching 10 bases. The material was PBMCs, mostly from graft donor cells, obtained 360 days after TCRalphabeta/CD19-depleted stem cell transplant. CDR3 sequence: CAWSSALAGVSEQYF. CDR3 DNA: TGTGCCTGGAGTTCGGCCCTAGCGGGAGTTTCCGAGCAGTACTTC.